This TCR beta chain was sequenced for a study of tumor and adjacent non-tumor tissue in lung cancer. On the study more broadly: The patients, around 11 men and several women, were about 30 to 76 with stage I to III disease.

This sample's RNA came from whole unsorted tissue. Three rounds of nested PCR, following a modified ARM-PCR protocol, produced the TCRbeta library. TCRdb used MiXCR to reprocess the multiplex PCR reads, holding one entry per CDR3 protein. The data show roughly 120,000 distinct CDR3 sequences, 75% to 90% seen once. The germline CDR1 and CDR2 sequences are SGHKS and YYEKEE (reference sequence). V trimming: 7 bases; J trimming: 10 bases; junction bases outside the gene matches: 18. The CDR3 consists of 15 residues. The sequence was obtained from a man between 65 and 85 years old with non-small cell lung cancer. V and J are TRBV5-5 and TRBJ2-7, with 9 nucleotides matching TRBD1. The sequenced sample consisted of lung tumor tissue. The CDR3 sequence is CASCHPGTGRKEQYF. In nucleotides, the CDR3 is TGTGCCAGCTGCCATCCCGGGACAGGGCGTAAAGAACAGTACTTC.